The 27 T cell receptor beta chains in this list originate from one sample, sequenced in a study of T cells in Graves' hyperthyroidism and ophthalmopathy (dated by TCRdb to the late 2010s). The library was prepared using multiplex PCR. Instrument used: Illumina HiSeq 2000. The TCR beta CDR3 regions were amplified from RNA transcripts. The TCR CDR3 was subjected to a first round of RT-PCR using the HTBI primer set and the Qiagen OneStep RT-PCR kit. TCRdb's own reprocessing of the public reads used fastp at Q25 and MiXCR and kept productive beta chains. Every CDR3 protein is listed once, alongside the most common genes and DNA of its rows. The sample table shows about 720,000 distinct CDR3 sequences, and over 15% are seen once. 16% of the sample comes from the top ten. Sequencing input: blood. The receptors stem from a woman aged 45 to 65 with Graves' hyperthyroidism that later progressed to Graves' ophthalmopathy.

The chain uses TRBV7-3 and TRBJ2-7; 7 nucleotides align to TRBD2. Germline assignment: CDR1 SGHTA and CDR2 FQGTGA. The CDR3 runs to 11 residues. The CDR3 region has the DNA TGTGTGGGGGGGTTCTCCTACGAGCAGTACTTC. Translation: CVGGFSYEQYF.

Notes on this clonotype: A read error may account for a junction end that differs from germline. V is TRBV19 and J is TRBJ1-4, with a possible D match to TRBD1 (6 bases). CDR1 and CDR2 from the germline V gene are LNHDA and SQIVND (reference sequence). This CDR3 has 18 amino acids. CDR3 sequence: CAGSHKLMGATWREKLFF. In nucleotides, the CDR3 is TGTGCCGGTAGTCACAAATTGATGGGGGCGACGTGGCGAGAAAAACTGTTTTTT. The whole variable domain, remainder taken from reference TRBV19 and TRBJ1-4, is DGGITQSPKYLFRKEGQNVTLSCEQNLNHDAMYWYRQDPGQGLRLIYYSQIVNDFQKGDIAEGYSVSREKKESFPLTVTSAQKNPTAFYLCAGSHKLMGATWREKLFFGSGTQLSVL.

This clonotype was counted between two and nine times. This CDR3 reads CASSLTGTGVSTGELFF. CDR3 nucleotides: TGCGCCAGCAGCTTAACCGGGACAGGGGTTTCGACCGGGGAGCTGTTTTTT. V and J are TRBV5-1 and TRBJ2-2; TRBD1 agrees at 10 bases. Germline V gives CDR1 SGHRS, CDR2 YFSETQ. V shed 2 bases, J shed 5 bases, and the junction held 9 bases outside the gene matches. The CDR3 contains 17 residues. The variable domain in full, with the rest retrieved from reference TRBV5-1 and TRBJ2-2, is KAGVTQTPRYLIKTRGQQVTLSCSPISGHRSVSWYQQTPGQGLQFLFEYFSETQRNKGNFPGRFSGRQFSNSRSEMNVSTLELGDSALYLCASSLTGTGVSTGELFFGEGSRLTVL.

The V and J genes are TRBV6-1 and TRBJ2-2; a possible D gene is TRBD2 (7 bases). Germline V gene data show CDR1 as MNHNS and CDR2 as SASEGT. The CDR3 contains 16 residues. Trimming took 4 bases from V and 4 from J, leaving 16 bases between them. The CDR3 reads CASSGLGGGLTGELFF. CDR3 sequence (DNA): TGTGCCAGCAGTGGGCTGGGGGGGGGGCTCACCGGGGAGCTGTTTTTT.

This clonotype has only a few counts. V gene TRBV20-1 combines with J gene TRBJ2-2; no definite D call. V lost 0 bases and J 6 bases, leaving 14 bases between the germline ends. The CDR3 has 15 amino acids. CDR1 and CDR2 from the germline V gene are DFQATT and SNEGSKA (reference sequence). The CDR3 is CSARDPRTAAGELFF. The CDR3 nucleotides read TGCAGTGCTAGAGATCCTCGGACCGCGGCCGGGGAGCTGTTTTTT.

This clonotype occurred a few times. The V and J genes are TRBV2 and TRBJ2-1, with TRBD2 matching 14 bases. Germline CDR1 and CDR2: SNHLY and FYNNEI. CDR3 size: 14 residues. With V trimmed by 8 bases and J by 6 bases, 3 bases remained unmatched. The CDR3 coding sequence is TGTGCCAGCCAGACTAGCGGGGGGGTCAATGAGCAGTTCTTC. Protein sequence: CASQTSGGVNEQFF. Together with reference TRBV2 and TRBJ2-1, the CDR3 gives the full variable domain: EPEVTQTPSHQVTQMGQEVILRCVPISNHLYFYWYRQILGQKVEFLVSFYNNEISEKSEIFDDQFSVERPDGSNFTLKIRSTKLEDSAMYFCASQTSGGVNEQFFGPGTRLTVL.

This clonotype was recorded a few times. The chain uses TRBV13 and TRBJ1-1, with D hard to call. The V end was cut by 0 bases, the J end by 8 bases, with 10 bases between. The CDR3 contains 13 residues. Germline CDR1 reads PRHDT; CDR2 reads FYEKMQ (reference sequence). CDR3 DNA sequence: TGTGCCAGCAGCTTAGGTGTGCGGGGAGAAGCTTTCTTT. Protein: CASSLGVRGEAFF.

V usage is TRBV5-1 and J usage is TRBJ1-4, with a weak D call TRBD1 (6 bases). The length of the CDR3 is 14 residues. In germline, CDR1 is SGHRS, CDR2 YFSETQ. Trimming took off 0 bases at V and 6 bases at J, with 9 bases between the two ends. Here the CDR3 reads CASSLDRADEKLFF. As DNA, the CDR3 is TGCGCCAGCAGCTTGGACAGGGCCGATGAAAAACTGTTTTTT.

The chain links TRBV5-1 to TRBJ2-2, with D possibly being TRBD1 (5 bases). V dropped 1 base and J dropped 6 bases, with 13 bases sitting between them. The germline V gene encodes CDR1 SGHRS and CDR2 YFSETQ. The CDR3 length is 15 residues. The CDR3: CASSLTREVSGELFF. The CDR3 nucleotides are TGCGCCAGCAGCTTGACCAGGGAAGTTTCCGGGGAGCTGTTTTTT. Using reference TRBV5-1 and TRBJ2-2 for the parts outside the CDR3, the full variable domain is KAGVTQTPRYLIKTRGQQVTLSCSPISGHRSVSWYQQTPGQGLQFLFEYFSETQRNKGNFPGRFSGRQFSNSRSEMNVSTLELGDSALYLCASSLTREVSGELFFGEGSRLTVL.

V and J are TRBV12-3 or TRBV12-4 and TRBJ2-5, with 7 bases lining up with TRBD1. V trimming: 10 bases; J trimming: 4 bases; junction bases outside the gene matches: 15. This CDR3 comprises 15 residues. The CDR3 here is CATATRQGVTETQYF. The CDR3 coding sequence is TGTGCCACCGCCACAAGACAGGGTGTTACAGAGACCCAGTACTTC.

CDR3 nucleotide sequence: TGTGCCAGTAGTATAGTCCAGGGCGGTCAGCCCCAGCATTTT. This codes for CASSIVQGGQPQHF. The chain carries TRBV19 and TRBJ1-5, with D possibly TRBD1 on 5 matching bases. The CDR3 spans 14 residues. Germline lookup yields CDR1 LNHDA and CDR2 SQIVND (reference sequence). The V end lost 1 base, the J end lost 6 bases, and 10 bases lay between the germline ends.

Details on this clonotype: It may be a read error: a sequence one base away is much more abundant. V usage is TRBV12-3 or TRBV12-4 and J usage is TRBJ1-1; D is ambiguous. The CDR3 contains 13 residues. The V end lost 6 bases, the J end lost 6 bases, and 14 bases lay between the germline ends. The CDR3, as DNA: TGTGCCAGCAGGTTACGGGGAAGGGCTGAAGCTTTCTTT. Its protein product is CASRLRGRAEAFF.

Only a few counts were recorded for this clonotype. The chain joins TRBV5-4 to TRBJ2-7; the D gene is possibly TRBD2 (6 bases). Trimming pared 4 bases from V and 3 bases from J, leaving 14 bases between. Germline V lookup: CDR1 SGHNT, CDR2 YYREEE (reference sequence). The length of the CDR3 is 14 residues. The CDR3 nucleotides are TGTGCCAGCAGCACCCCGGGGGACCACTACGAGCAGTACTTC. Encoded protein: CASSTPGDHYEQYF.

This clonotype was counted at least ten times. The gene calls are TRBV7-6 and TRBJ1-3; possible D gene TRBD1, 5 bases. With 5 bases removed from V and 0 bases from J, the gap between germline ends came to 14 bases. The CDR3 contains 16 residues. Per germline, CDR1 SGHVS and CDR2 FNYEAQ. The CDR3 nucleotides are TGTGCCAGCAGCCCGAAACAGGCACTCTCTGGAAACACCATATATTTT. Protein sequence: CASSPKQALSGNTIYF.

This chain joins TRBV3-1 and TRBJ1-2; D remains ambiguous. Germline V lookup: CDR1 LGHDT, CDR2 YNNKEL (reference sequence). The ends were cut back, 0 bases at V and 8 bases at J, with 16 bases in the middle. The CDR3 consists of 15 residues. This CDR3 is CASSQEKGWRWGYTF. In DNA, the CDR3 is TGTGCCAGCAGCCAAGAAAAGGGTTGGAGGTGGGGCTACACCTTC.

This clonotype was recorded at least ten times. The J gene is TRBJ2-5, the V gene TRBV7-2, with D perhaps TRBD1 (5 bases). The V end was cut by 4 bases, the J end by 5 bases, with 14 bases between. Germline V gene sequence: CDR1 SGHTA, CDR2 FQGNSA. There are 14 residues in the CDR3. In nucleotides, the CDR3 is TGTGCCAGCAGCTGCTCAGGGTGTTGGGAGACCCAGTACTTC. Translating gives CASSCSGCWETQYF.

This clonotype has more than one count but fewer than ten. The V call is TRBV29-1, the J call TRBJ1-2; 8 bases are a match to TRBD1. V lost 6 bases and J lost 4; bases outside the gene matches: 4. Germline loops: CDR1 SQVTM, CDR2 ANQGSEA. The CDR3 is made up of 12 amino acids. The CDR3 loop is CSVRGQFYGYTF. CDR3 sequence (DNA): TGCAGCGTCAGGGGGCAGTTCTATGGCTACACCTTC.

In its sample, this clonotype was seen a few times. The CDR3 DNA follows: TGTGCCAGCACCTTGGGCCAGGGCCTTGACACCGGGGAGCTGTTTTTT. Amino acids: CASTLGQGLDTGELFF. The chain recombines TRBV7-6 with TRBJ2-2; TRBD1 might be the D (5 bases). Germline assignment: CDR1 SGHVS and CDR2 FNYEAQ. The CDR3 extends over 16 amino acids. Trimming cost V 7 bases and J 3 bases, with 18 bases left between them. Complete variable domain (other parts from reference TRBV7-6 and TRBJ2-2): GAGVSQSPRYKVTKRGQDVALRCDPISGHVSLYWYRQALGQGPEFLTYFNYEAQQDKSGLPNDRFSAERPEGSISTLTIQRTEQRDSAMYRCASTLGQGLDTGELFFGEGSRLTVL.

The chain combines TRBV27 with TRBJ2-1; D is perhaps TRBD2 (5 bases). Deletions cut 3 bases from V and 8 bases from J, with 14 bases between. CDR1 is MNHEY, CDR2 SMNVEV, per germline (reference sequence). The CDR3 has 14 amino acids. This CDR3 reads CASSFGLRVDEQFF. CDR3 nucleotide sequence: TGTGCCAGCAGTTTTGGTCTGAGGGTGGATGAGCAGTTCTTC.

Notes on this clonotype: One base away lies a much larger clone, so this may be a sequencing read error. The V call is TRBV27, the J call TRBJ2-7, with a possible D match to TRBD2 (5 bases). The CDR3 runs to 16 residues. From germline, CDR1 is MNHEY and CDR2 SMNVEV (reference sequence). This CDR3 is CASSSPSSSRAYGQYF. The CDR3 nucleotides read TGTGCCAGCAGTTCACCGTCTAGCAGCCGGGCCTACGGGCAGTACTTC.

This clonotype has a count of ten or more. J is TRBJ2-3 and V is TRBV11-3; 9 bases agree with TRBD1. V was clipped by 1 base and J by 2 bases; unmatched bases: 7. This CDR3 has 17 amino acids. CDR1 SGHNT and CDR2 YENEEA come from the germline V gene. In DNA form, the CDR3 reads TGTGCCAGCAGCTTAGGACTTACAGGGGGCCTCACAGATACGCAGTATTTT. Residues: CASSLGLTGGLTDTQYF.

This rearrangement joins TRBV6-1 to TRBJ1-6; tentative D call: TRBD1 (6 bases). V gave up 5 bases and J gave up 8 bases, with 13 bases separating them. This CDR3 comprises 14 residues. CDR1 MNHNS and CDR2 SASEGT come from the germline V gene. Here the CDR3 reads CASSLGGAHSPLHF. The DNA for the CDR3 is TGTGCCAGCAGTTTGGGGGGGGCGCATTCACCCCTCCACTTT.

This clonotype showed up just a few times. V gene TRBV10-1 combines with J gene TRBJ2-5; 7 positions match TRBD1. The CDR3 runs 15 residues. After removal of 0 bases from V and 5 bases from J, the junction contained 6 bases not matched to a gene. Germline CDR1 is WNHNN and CDR2 is SYGVQD (reference sequence). The DNA of the CDR3 is TGCGCCAGCAGTGAGTCGACAGGGAGTGGCGAGACCCAGTACTTC. Translating it yields CASSESTGSGETQYF.

This rearrangement joins TRBV6-1 to TRBJ2-7; possibly TRBD1 for D (5 bases). Looked up from germline, CDR1 is MNHNS and CDR2 is SASEGT. The CDR3 consists of 15 residues. Trimming stripped 7 bases from V and 5 bases from J, with 21 bases between. As DNA, the CDR3 is TGTGCCAGCACCCAAAAGTGGGGCTACCAGGACGAGCAGTACTTC. Protein product: CASTQKWGYQDEQYF.

The CDR3 here is CASSSRARTNEKLFF. The CDR3 DNA is TGCGCCAGCAGCTCCAGGGCGAGAACTAATGAAAAACTGTTTTTT. The chain joins TRBV5-1 to TRBJ1-4; D possibly corresponds to TRBD1 (5 bases). This CDR3 comprises 15 residues. Trimming removed 3 bases from V and 1 base from J, with 10 bases in between. CDR1 is SGHRS and CDR2 is YFSETQ in the germline V gene.

Regarding this clonotype: Given a much more abundant clone one base away, this may be a read error. CDR3 DNA sequence: TGTGCCAGCAGCTTAGATCCGGGACCTGAAGGGACCCAGTACTTC. It yields the protein CASSLDPGPEGTQYF. V and J are TRBV11-3 and TRBJ2-5; D is tentatively TRBD1 or TRBD2 (5 bases each). The CDR3 spans 15 residues. Germline CDR1 is SGHNT and CDR2 is YENEEA. V shed 0 bases and J shed 7 bases, with 15 bases lying between them. The full variable domain, its missing parts supplied by reference TRBV11-3 and TRBJ2-5, is EAGVVQSPRYKIIEKKQPVAFWCNPISGHNTLYWYLQNLGQGPELLIRYENEEAVDDSQLPKDRFSAERLKGVDSTLKIQPAELGDSAVYLCASSLDPGPEGTQYFGPGTRLLVL.

This clonotype was detected ten times or more. The chain links TRBV12-3 or TRBV12-4 to TRBJ1-1; D call uncertain. The CDR3 extends over 15 amino acids. The V gene lost 1 base and the J gene lost 0 bases, with 9 bases spanning the gap. In nucleotides, the CDR3 is TGTGCCAGCAGTTTAGACTTGACGGTGAACACTGAAGCTTTCTTT. This encodes CASSLDLTVNTEAFF.